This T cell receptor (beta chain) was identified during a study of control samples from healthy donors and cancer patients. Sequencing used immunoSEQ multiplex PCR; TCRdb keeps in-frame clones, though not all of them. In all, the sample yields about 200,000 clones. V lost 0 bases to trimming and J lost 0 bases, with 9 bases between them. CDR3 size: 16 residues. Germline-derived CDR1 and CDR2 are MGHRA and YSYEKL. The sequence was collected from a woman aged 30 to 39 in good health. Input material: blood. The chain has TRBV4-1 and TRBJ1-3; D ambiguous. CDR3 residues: CASSQDRWGSGNTIYF. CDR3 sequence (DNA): TGCGCCAGCAGCCAAGATCGCTGGGGCTCTGGAAACACCATATATTTT.